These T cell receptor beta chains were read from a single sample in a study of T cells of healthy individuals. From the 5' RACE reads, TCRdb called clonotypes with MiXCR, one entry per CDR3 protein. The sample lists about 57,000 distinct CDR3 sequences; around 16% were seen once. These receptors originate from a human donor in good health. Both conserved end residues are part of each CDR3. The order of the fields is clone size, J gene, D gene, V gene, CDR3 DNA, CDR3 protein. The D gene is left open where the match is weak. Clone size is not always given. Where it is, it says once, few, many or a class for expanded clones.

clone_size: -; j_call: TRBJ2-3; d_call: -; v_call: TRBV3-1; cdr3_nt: TGTGCCAGCAGCCAAGGACAGGGCACAGATACGCAGTATTTT; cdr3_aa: CASSQGQGTDTQYF
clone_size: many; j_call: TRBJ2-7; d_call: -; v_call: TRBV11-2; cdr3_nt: TGTGCCAGCAGCGTGACCGACGTCTCCTACGAGCAGTACTTC; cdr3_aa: CASSVTDVSYEQYF
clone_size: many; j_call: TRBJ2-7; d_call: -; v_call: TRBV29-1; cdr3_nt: TGCAGCGTGAAACCAGACAGGGAGGGCGAGCAGTACTTC; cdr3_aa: CSVKPDREGEQYF
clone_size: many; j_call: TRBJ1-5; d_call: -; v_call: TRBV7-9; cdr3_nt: TGTGCCAGCAGCTTAGGAGGACAGCCCCAGCATTTT; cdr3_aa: CASSLGGQPQHF
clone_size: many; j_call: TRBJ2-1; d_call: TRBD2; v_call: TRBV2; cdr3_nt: TGTGCCAGCAGTTCCCCAACCGCTAGCGGGGGCGGAAATGAGCAGTTCTTC; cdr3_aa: CASSSPTASGGGNEQFF
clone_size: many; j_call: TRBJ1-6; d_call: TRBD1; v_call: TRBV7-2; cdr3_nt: TGTGCCAGCAGCTTGAACGGACAGGGGAATAATTCACCCCTCCACTTT; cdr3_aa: CASSLNGQGNNSPLHF
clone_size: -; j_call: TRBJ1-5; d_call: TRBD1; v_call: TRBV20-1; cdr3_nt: TGCAGTGCCACGACAGGGAGCAATCAGCCCCAGCATTTT; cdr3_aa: CSATTGSNQPQHF
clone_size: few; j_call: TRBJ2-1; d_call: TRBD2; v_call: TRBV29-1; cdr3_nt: TGCAGCGGACTAGCCCCAATAGACAATGAGCAGTTCTTC; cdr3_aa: CSGLAPIDNEQFF
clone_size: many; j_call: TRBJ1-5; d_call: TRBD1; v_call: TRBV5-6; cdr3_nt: TGTGCCAGCAGTTGGGGACAGGGGGAGGTCCAGCCCCAGCATTTT; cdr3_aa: CASSWGQGEVQPQHF
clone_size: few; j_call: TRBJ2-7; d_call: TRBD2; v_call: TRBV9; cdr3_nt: TGTGCCAGCAGCGTAGAGGGACTACCCACCTACGAGCAGTACTTC; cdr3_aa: CASSVEGLPTYEQYF
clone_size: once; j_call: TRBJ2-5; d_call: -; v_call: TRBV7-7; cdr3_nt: TGTGCCAGCAGCTTAGCGGCAGCGGCCCAAGAGACCCAGTACTTC; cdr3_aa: CASSLAAAAQETQYF
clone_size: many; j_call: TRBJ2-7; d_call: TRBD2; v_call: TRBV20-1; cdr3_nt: TGCAGTGCTAGCCCACTAGCGGACTACGAGCAGTACTTC; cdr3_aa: CSASPLADYEQYF
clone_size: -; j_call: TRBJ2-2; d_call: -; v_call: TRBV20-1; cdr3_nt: TGCAGTGCTAGATTACCCCTCTATAACACCGGGGAGCTGTTTTTT; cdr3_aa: CSARLPLYNTGELFF
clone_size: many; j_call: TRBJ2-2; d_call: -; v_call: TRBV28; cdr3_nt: TGTGCCAGCAGTTTAAGGGTAGCGCAGAACACCGGGGAGCTGTTTTTT; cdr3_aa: CASSLRVAQNTGELFF
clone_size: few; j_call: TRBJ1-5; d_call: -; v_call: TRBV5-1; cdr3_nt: TGCGCCAGCAGCACGTATAGCAATCAGCCCCAGCATTTT; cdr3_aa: CASSTYSNQPQHF
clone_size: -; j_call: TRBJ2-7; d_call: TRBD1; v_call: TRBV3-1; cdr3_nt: TGTGCCAGCAGCCAAGGGGACAGGGGCTACGAGCAGTACTTC; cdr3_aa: CASSQGDRGYEQYF
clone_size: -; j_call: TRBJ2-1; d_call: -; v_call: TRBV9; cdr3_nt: TGTGCCAGCAGCGTATTCCCCGGGGGAGGCTCCTACAATGAGCAGTTCTTC; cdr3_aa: CASSVFPGGGSYNEQFF
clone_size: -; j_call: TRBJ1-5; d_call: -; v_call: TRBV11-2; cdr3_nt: TGTGCCAGCAGCTTAGATAGGAGCAATCAGCCCCAGCATTTT; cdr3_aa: CASSLDRSNQPQHF
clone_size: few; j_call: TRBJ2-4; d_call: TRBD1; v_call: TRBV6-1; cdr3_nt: TGTGCCAGCAACAAATTGGACAGGCAAGAAAACATTCAGTACTTC; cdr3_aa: CASNKLDRQENIQYF
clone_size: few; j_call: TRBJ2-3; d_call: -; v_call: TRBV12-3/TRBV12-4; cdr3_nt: TGTGCCAGCAGTTTTTTCCCGGGCACAGATACGCAGTATTTT; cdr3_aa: CASSFFPGTDTQYF
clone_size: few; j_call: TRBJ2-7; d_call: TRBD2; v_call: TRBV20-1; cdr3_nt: TGCAGTGCTAGATCTAGCGGGAGGACATCCTACGAGCAGTACTTC; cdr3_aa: CSARSSGRTSYEQYF
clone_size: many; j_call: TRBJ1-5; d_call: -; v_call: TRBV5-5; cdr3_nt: TGTGCCAGCAGCTTGGCCGGACAGTCCAATGGAGCCCAGCATTTT; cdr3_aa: CASSLAGQSNGAQHF
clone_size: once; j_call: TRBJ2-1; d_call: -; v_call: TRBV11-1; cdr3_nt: TGTGCCAGCAGCCGTAAGGGCTACAATGAGCAGTTCTTC; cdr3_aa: CASSRKGYNEQFF
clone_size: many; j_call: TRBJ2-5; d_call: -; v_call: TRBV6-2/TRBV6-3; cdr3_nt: TGTGCCAGCAGTTACTCGAGCGAGGGGGGAGAGACCCAGTACTTC; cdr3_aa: CASSYSSEGGETQYF
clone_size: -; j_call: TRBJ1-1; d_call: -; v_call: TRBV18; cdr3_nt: TGTGCCAGCTCACCACCGTCTCGGGATAGGACTGAAGCTTTCTTT; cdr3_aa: CASSPPSRDRTEAFF
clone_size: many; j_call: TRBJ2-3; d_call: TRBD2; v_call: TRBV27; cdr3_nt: TGTGCCAGCAGTTTTCTCCTAGCGGGGACTAGCACAGATACGCAGTATTTT; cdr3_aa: CASSFLLAGTSTDTQYF
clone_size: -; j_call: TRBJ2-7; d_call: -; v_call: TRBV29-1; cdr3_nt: TGCAGCGTTGCTCACAGCTCCTACGAGCAGTACTTC; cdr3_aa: CSVAHSSYEQYF
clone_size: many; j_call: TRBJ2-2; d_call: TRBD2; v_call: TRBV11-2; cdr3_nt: TGTGCCAGCAGCTGGGATAGCGGGGGGCTCACCGGGGAGCTGTTTTTT; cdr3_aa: CASSWDSGGLTGELFF
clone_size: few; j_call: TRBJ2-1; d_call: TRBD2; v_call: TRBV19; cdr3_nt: TGTGCCAGTAGTATACCCGGGGGTAGCGGGAGCAATGAGCAGTTCTTC; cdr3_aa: CASSIPGGSGSNEQFF